This entry features one T cell receptor (beta chain) sequence. What it recognizes is unknown. This sample is part of a study of T-cell reconstitution after alpha-beta-depleted transplantation in children. V dropped 6 bases and J dropped 7 bases, with 24 bases sitting between them. The CDR3 has 17 residues. Germline V CDR1 and CDR2: WNHNN, SYGVQD (reference sequence). Broader study findings: T-cell counts and diversity at one year following transplant were attributed mainly to newly produced T cells. Alpha-beta T cells about two months after transplant reportedly derived from several hundred expanded graft clones. Elevated TCRbeta diversity at day 60 was traced, in some patients, to surviving recipient T cells and thymic progenitors.

Construction of the TCRbeta library involved unique molecular identifiers. Via MiXCR, TCRdb re-called the PCR reads, giving one row per CDR3 protein. The table shows fewer than 750,000 distinct CDR3 sequences, with under 25% occurring only once. The TCR originated in a boy younger than two who had a stem cell transplant for acute myeloid leukemia, so the T cells may come from the graft donor. The material sequenced was PBMCs, mostly from graft donor cells, taken 360 days after TCRalphabeta/CD19-depleted stem cell transplant. The chain is built from TRBV10-1 and TRBJ2-2, with D uncertain. CDR3 coding DNA: TGCGCCAGCAGGGATGGAAGCGATGGGTTCCTGGGCGGGGAGCTGTTTTTT. Protein sequence: CASRDGSDGFLGGELFF.